Below are 2 T cell receptor beta chains sequenced from a single sample in a study of cytomegalovirus exposure and HLA in healthy donors. This table comes from immunoSEQ multiplex PCR, and its TCRdb copy is limited to in-frame clones, with some not included. Of about 65,000 clones listed, 90% to 95% are singletons. The source material was PBMCs. The source of these receptors is a young man in good health and CMV-seropositive.

J is TRBJ2-1 and V is TRBV4-1; D is perhaps TRBD2 (6 bases). CDR3 length: 15 residues. Germline V gives CDR1 MGHRA, CDR2 YSYEKL. V lost 4 bases and J 7 bases, leaving 17 bases between the germline ends. The chain's CDR3 is CASSPRDSRGNEQFF. The CDR3 bases are TGCGCCAGCAGCCCCCGGGACTCGAGAGGGAATGAGCAGTTCTTC.

The rearrangement joins TRBV10-3 to TRBJ1-3, with 8 bases matching TRBD1. Germline V CDR1 and CDR2: ENHRY, SYGVKD. The V gene end was trimmed by 5 bases and the J gene end by 2 bases; junction bases not matched to a gene: 2. The CDR3 is 14 amino acids. The CDR3, as DNA: TGTGCCATCAGTCAGGGGGCCCCTGGAAACACCATATATTTT. Translated: CAISQGAPGNTIYF.